Listed below are T cell receptor beta chains from one sample, sequenced in a study of early T cells in non-severe SARS-CoV-2 infection. TCRdb ran MiXCR on the 5' RACE reads and lists one entry per CDR3 protein. Among around 70,000 distinct CDR3 sequences, approximately 9.2% were seen once, and the ten largest hold 3.2%. The source material was whole blood. The origin of the receptors is an adult who was a healthcare worker with PCR-confirmed SARS-CoV-2 infection or an uninfected control (not recorded which). CDR3s include the opening cysteine and the closing phenylalanine or tryptophan. D genes are given only for firm matches. Only part of the rows carry a size: once, few, many, or a class if the clone is expanded.

D	V	size	J	DNA	CDR3
-	TRBV7-6	few	TRBJ2-2	TGTGCCAGCAGCTTATTGGGGGGCCCAGCGAACACCGGGGAGCTGTTTTTT	CASSLLGGPANTGELFF
TRBD2	TRBV20-1	-	TRBJ2-1	TGCAGTGCTAGGGGCCCTAGCGGGTACGTCGATGAGCAGTTCTTC	CSARGPSGYVDEQFF
TRBD1	TRBV10-3	few	TRBJ2-7	TGTGCCATCAGTGAGTCTCGCCTCGGGACAGGACCCTACGAGCAGTACTTC	CAISESRLGTGPYEQYF
-	TRBV3-1	-	TRBJ1-2	TGTGCCAGCAGCCAAGATCAACGGGCTAACTATGGCTACACCTTC	CASSQDQRANYGYTF
-	TRBV20-1	-	TRBJ1-1	TGCAGTGCCCCTCTACGAAGCCCTGAAGCTTTCTTT	CSAPLRSPEAFF
-	TRBV7-2	few	TRBJ2-3	TGTGCCAGCAGCTCACAGAGGCGGGGCACAGATACGCAGTATTTT	CASSSQRRGTDTQYF
-	TRBV12-5	once	TRBJ1-1	TGTGCTAGTGGTAGGGCGCCCACTGAAGCTTTCTTT	CASGRAPTEAFF
-	TRBV7-3	-	TRBJ1-4	TGTGCCAGCAGCTTAAGTCCCGAAGGAAAACTGTTTTTT	CASSLSPEGKLFF
-	TRBV6-2/TRBV6-3	many	TRBJ2-2	TGTGCCAGCAGACGTGACAGGAGCACCGGGGAGCTGTTTTTT	CASRRDRSTGELFF
TRBD2	TRBV2	many	TRBJ2-5	TGTGCCAGCAGCGTGGGACTAGGAGAGGGGGAGACCCAGTACTTC	CASSVGLGEGETQYF